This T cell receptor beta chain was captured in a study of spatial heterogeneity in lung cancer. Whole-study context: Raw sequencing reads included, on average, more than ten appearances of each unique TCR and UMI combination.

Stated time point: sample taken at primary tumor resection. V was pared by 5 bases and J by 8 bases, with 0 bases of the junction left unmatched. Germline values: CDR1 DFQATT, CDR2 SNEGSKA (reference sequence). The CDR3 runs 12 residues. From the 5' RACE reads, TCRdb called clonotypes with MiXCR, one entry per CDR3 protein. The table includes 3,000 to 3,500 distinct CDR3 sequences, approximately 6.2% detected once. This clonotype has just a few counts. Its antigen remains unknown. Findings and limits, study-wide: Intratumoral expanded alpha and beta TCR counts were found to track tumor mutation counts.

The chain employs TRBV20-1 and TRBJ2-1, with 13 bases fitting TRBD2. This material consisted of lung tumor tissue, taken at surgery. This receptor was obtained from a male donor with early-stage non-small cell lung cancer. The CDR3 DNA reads TGCAGTGCTGGGACTAGCGGGGATGAGCAGTTCTTC. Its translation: CSAGTSGDEQFF.